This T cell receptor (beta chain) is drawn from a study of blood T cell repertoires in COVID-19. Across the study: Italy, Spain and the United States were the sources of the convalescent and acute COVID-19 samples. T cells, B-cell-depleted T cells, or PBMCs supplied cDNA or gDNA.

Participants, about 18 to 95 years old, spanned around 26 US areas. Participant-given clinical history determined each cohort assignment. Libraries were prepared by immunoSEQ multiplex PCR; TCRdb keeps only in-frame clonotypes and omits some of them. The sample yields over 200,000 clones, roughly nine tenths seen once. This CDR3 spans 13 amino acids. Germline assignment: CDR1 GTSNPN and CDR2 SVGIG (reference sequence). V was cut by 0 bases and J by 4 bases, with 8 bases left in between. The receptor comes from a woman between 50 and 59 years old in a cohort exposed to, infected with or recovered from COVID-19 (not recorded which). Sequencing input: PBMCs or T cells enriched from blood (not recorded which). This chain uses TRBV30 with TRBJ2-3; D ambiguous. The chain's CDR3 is CAWSVYSSDTQYF. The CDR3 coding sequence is TGTGCCTGGAGTGTATACAGCTCAGATACGCAGTATTTT.